This TCR beta chain was profiled in a study of blood T cell repertoires in COVID-19. Some clones are missing from TCRdb's copy, which holds only in-frame ones; the method was immunoSEQ multiplex PCR. This sample has some 200,000 clones; about 86% occur once, and the top ten carry roughly an eighth. The source is a woman in her 70s with COVID-19, enrolled during active disease. Sequencing was carried out using peripheral blood.

CDR3 loop: CAKLSSGNNEQFF. The CDR3 DNA reads as TGCGCCAAACTATCTAGCGGGAACAATGAGCAGTTCTTC. The V and J genes are TRBV10-1 and TRBJ2-1; TRBD2 matches 9 bases. Germline assignment: CDR1 WNHNN and CDR2 SYGVQD (reference sequence). With V trimmed by 10 bases and J by 5 bases, 6 bases remained unmatched. This CDR3 is built from 13 residues.